The 16 T cell receptor beta chains in this list originate from one sample, sequenced in a study of cytotoxic CD8 clonotypes in ibrutinib-treated CLL. Generated by immunoSEQ multiplex PCR, the TCRdb table keeps only in-frame clones and is missing some. The data show around 300,000 clones, around four fifths seen once. Specimen: PBMCs, collected before ibrutinib treatment. These receptors originate from a human donor with chronic lymphocytic leukemia.

V is TRBV4-3 and J is TRBJ1-2; unclear D gene. Germline loops: CDR1 LGHNA, CDR2 YSLEER. CDR3 size: 14 residues. Trimming shortened V by 0 bases and J by 8 bases, and 13 bases separated the two germline ends. The DNA of the CDR3 is TGCGCCAGCAGCCAAGAGGGTTGGTTTCGGGGCTACACCTTC. The encoded protein is CASSQEGWFRGYTF.

This rearrangement joins TRBV6-1 to TRBJ1-5; tentative D call: TRBD1 (5 bases). The CDR3 contains 15 residues. Trimming took 2 bases from V and 7 from J, leaving 15 bases between them. Germline V gene lookup returns CDR1 MNHNS and CDR2 SASEGT. The CDR3 sequence: CASSEPGEGYQPQHF. DNA for the CDR3: TGTGCCAGCAGTGAACCGGGGGAAGGGTACCAGCCCCAGCATTTT.

The gene calls are TRBV27 and TRBJ1-1, with D perhaps TRBD1 (5 bases). V was cut by 6 bases and J by 3 bases, with 14 bases left in between. The CDR3 is made up of 14 amino acids. Germline V gives CDR1 MNHEY, CDR2 SMNVEV (reference sequence). CDR3 bases: TGTGCCAGCAGCTTCAGGGTCCGCGACACTGAAGCTTTCTTT. Its translation is CASSFRVRDTEAFF.

The chain employs TRBV2 and TRBJ1-1, with D perhaps matching TRBD1 (5 bases). The germline CDR1 and CDR2 sequences are SNHLY and FYNNEI. The CDR3 is made up of 14 amino acids. Trimming removed 4 bases at V and 3 bases at J, with 12 bases between. CDR3: CASSVVLGHTEAFF. CDR3 nucleotides: TGTGCCAGCAGTGTTGTATTGGGGCACACTGAAGCTTTCTTT.

CDR3 bases: TGTGCAACGACAGGGATAAACACAGATACGCAGTATTTT. Its translation: CATTGINTDTQYF. The chain uses TRBV7-8 and TRBJ2-3, with 7 bases fitting TRBD1. The CDR3 has 13 residues. Looked up from germline, CDR1 is SGHVS and CDR2 is FQNEAQ.

The chain uses TRBV18 and TRBJ1-1; D gene unclear. The V and J ends lost 0 bases and 4 bases respectively, with 6 bases between them. The length of the CDR3 is 13 residues. In germline, CDR1 is KGHSH, CDR2 LQKENI. The CDR3 DNA sequence: TGTGCCAGCTCACCACCTTGGCCCACTGAAGCTTTCTTT. This sequence encodes CASSPPWPTEAFF.

This sequence joins TRBV9 and TRBJ2-1; 11 bases are shared with TRBD1. CDR1 and CDR2 (germline): SGDLS, YYNGEE. CDR3 length: 12 residues. The V gene end was trimmed by 4 bases and the J gene end by 15 bases; junction bases not matched to a gene: 6. The CDR3 reads CASSMDRGRLFF. CDR3 nucleotide sequence: TGTGCCAGCAGCATGGACAGGGGGCGACTGTTCTTC.

The chain has TRBV18 and TRBJ2-7; the D is unclear. Trimming removed 4 bases at V and 5 bases at J, with 9 bases between. The CDR3 runs 12 residues. The germline V gene has CDR1 KGHSH and CDR2 LQKENI. The CDR3 DNA follows: TGTGCCAGCTCACTCAGACCGGACGAGCAGTACTTC. Its translation is CASSLRPDEQYF. Looking up the rest from reference TRBV18 and TRBJ2-7 gives the full variable domain: NAGVMQNPRHLVRRRGQEARLRCSPMKGHSHVYWYRQLPEEGLKFMVYLQKENIIDESGMPKERFSAEFPKEGPSILRIQQVVRGDSAAYFCASSLRPDEQYFGPGTRLTVT.

The chain combines TRBV19 with TRBJ1-5; D remains unclear. This CDR3 comprises 13 residues. Germline CDR1 LNHDA, CDR2 SQIVND (reference sequence). V was trimmed by 9 bases and J by 3 bases, leaving 12 bases between them. In DNA form, the CDR3 reads TGTGCCAGCTGCTACTCTCTCAATCAGCCCCAGCATTTT. It yields the protein CASCYSLNQPQHF.

CDR3 in DNA: TGTGCCAGCAGCCTGGGACTAGCGGAGTACGAGCAGTACTTC. Protein sequence: CASSLGLAEYEQYF. The chain couples TRBV7-9 to TRBJ2-7; 11 bases line up with TRBD2. This CDR3 is 14 amino acids long. The trim removed 5 bases at V and 4 bases at J, leaving 4 bases unmatched. Germline lookup yields CDR1 SEHNR and CDR2 FQNEAQ (reference sequence).

The rearrangement links TRBV5-1 to TRBJ1-1; 9 bases agree with TRBD1. Per germline, CDR1 SGHRS and CDR2 YFSETQ. The CDR3 is 13 amino acids. The V segment lost 3 bases and the J segment 5 bases; nucleotides outside the gene matches: 2. This CDR3 reads CASSSGTGTEAFF. As DNA, the CDR3 is TGCGCCAGCAGCTCAGGGACAGGGACTGAAGCTTTCTTT. The whole variable domain, remainder taken from reference TRBV5-1 and TRBJ1-1, is KAGVTQTPRYLIKTRGQQVTLSCSPISGHRSVSWYQQTPGQGLQFLFEYFSETQRNKGNFPGRFSGRQFSNSRSEMNVSTLELGDSALYLCASSSGTGTEAFFGQGTRLTVV.

The chain uses TRBV27 and TRBJ2-7, with 7 nucleotides matching TRBD1. The CDR3 runs 15 residues. Germline CDR1 reads MNHEY; CDR2 reads SMNVEV (reference sequence). J lost 4 bases, V lost 3 bases, and 9 bases had no gene match. Here the CDR3 reads CASSFTTGVKYEQYF. The CDR3 DNA sequence: TGTGCCAGCAGTTTTACCACAGGGGTCAAGTACGAGCAGTACTTC.

The CDR3 loop reads CASSPEAGGFDEQYF. CDR3 DNA sequence: TGTGCCAGCTCACCCGAAGCGGGAGGTTTCGACGAGCAGTACTTC. This chain uses TRBV18 with TRBJ2-7; the match to TRBD2 covers 9 bases. The junction had 8 bases not matched to a gene; V was cut back by 3 bases and J by 5 bases. Germline CDR1 is KGHSH and CDR2 is LQKENI. The CDR3 spans 15 residues.

The V gene is TRBV25-1, the J gene TRBJ2-2, with 10 bases aligning to TRBD1. Per the germline V gene, CDR1 is MGHDK and CDR2 is SYGVNS. J was trimmed by 6 bases and V by 7 bases; bases with no gene match: 14. The CDR3 is made up of 17 amino acids. As DNA, the CDR3 is TGTGCCAGCACCGCTCCCCCGGGACAGGGGAATCCCGGGGAGCTGTTTTTT. Amino acids: CASTAPPGQGNPGELFF.

The chain carries TRBV6-5 and TRBJ2-4; D is unclear. In germline, CDR1 is MNHEY, CDR2 SVGAGI. CDR3 size: 15 residues. V was cut by 0 bases and J by 5 bases, with 11 bases left in between. The CDR3 region is CASSYSGKIENIQYF. The CDR3 bases are TGTGCCAGCAGTTACTCGGGGAAAATAGAAAACATTCAGTACTTC.

J is TRBJ1-1 and V is TRBV15, with D possibly matching TRBD1 (5 bases). Germline V gene sequence: CDR1 LNHNV, CDR2 YYDKDF (reference sequence). This CDR3 spans 14 amino acids. Deletions cut 1 base from V and 7 bases from J, with 13 bases between. The CDR3 coding sequence is TGTGCCACCAGCAGAGGCCGGGACGGCCTTGAAGCTTTCTTT. It yields the protein CATSRGRDGLEAFF. The full variable domain, with the rest looked up from reference TRBV15 and TRBJ1-1, is DAMVIQNPRYQVTQFGKPVTLSCSQTLNHNVMYWYQQKSSQAPKLLFHYYDKDFNNEADTPDNFQSRRPNTSFCFLDIRSPGLGDTAMYLCATSRGRDGLEAFFGQGTRLTVV.